A single sample gave rise to the 22 T cell receptor beta chains below, sequenced in a study of T cell responses to AZD1222 COVID-19 vaccine. Generated by immunoSEQ multiplex PCR, the TCRdb table keeps only in-frame clones and is missing some. The data contain 70,000 or so clones, over 65% of them singletons. This specimen consisted of peripheral blood, obtained 28 days after the second AZD1222 dose. Receptors originate from an adult who received the AZD1222 COVID-19 vaccine.

Many counts were recorded for this clone. The chain combines TRBV3-1 (or the pseudogene TRBV3-2) with TRBJ2-7, with a tentative D call TRBD1 (5 bases). Germline V gene lookup returns CDR1 LGHDT and CDR2 YNNKEL (reference sequence). V was pared by 5 bases and J by 3 bases, with 20 bases between. This CDR3 region has 16 residues. Here the CDR3 reads CASSSAPGRVVYEQYF. The DNA of the CDR3 is TGTGCCAGCAGCTCCGCCCCGGGCAGGGTGGTCTACGAGCAGTACTTC.

This clone was detected a few times. The chain links TRBV18 to TRBJ1-1, with D possibly matching TRBD1 (6 bases). Germline V gene lookup returns CDR1 KGHSH and CDR2 LQKENI. The CDR3 runs to 16 residues. The V gene lost 0 bases and the J gene lost 6 bases, with 17 bases spanning the gap. CDR3 amino acids: CASSPPSRAGGAEAFF. DNA of the CDR3: TGTGCCAGCTCACCACCAAGTCGGGCGGGGGGCGCTGAAGCTTTCTTT.

This clone was detected a few times. The V call is TRBV7-9, the J call TRBJ2-2; no definite D call. Germline loops: CDR1 SEHNR, CDR2 FQNEAQ (reference sequence). V lost 5 bases and J lost 1, with 11 bases in between. The CDR3 is made up of 15 amino acids. CDR3 bases: TGTGCCAGCAGCCATAAGAACCTGAACACCGGGGAGCTGTTTTTT. Translated, it gives CASSHKNLNTGELFF.

This chain connects TRBV5-4 to TRBJ2-1; D may be TRBD1 (6 bases). V dropped 3 bases and J dropped 7 bases, with 11 bases sitting between them. Germline V lookup: CDR1 SGHNT, CDR2 YYREEE (reference sequence). This CDR3 is built from 13 residues. The CDR3 DNA follows: TGTGCCAGCAGCTCCCACACAGGGAATGAGCAGTTCTTC. This gives the protein CASSSHTGNEQFF.

The V call is TRBV29-1, the J call TRBJ1-1; no firm D call. This CDR3 contains 12 residues. Germline V lookup: CDR1 SQVTM, CDR2 ANQGSEA. Trimming took off 4 bases at V and 6 bases at J, with 12 bases between the two ends. This CDR3 is CSVGRTSAEAFF. The CDR3, as DNA: TGCAGCGTTGGGCGGACGTCGGCTGAAGCTTTCTTT.

V is TRBV19 and J is TRBJ1-2; D might be TRBD1 (6 bases). CDR3 length equals 17 residues. Germline CDR1 LNHDA, CDR2 SQIVND (reference sequence). Trimming took off 6 bases at V and 2 bases at J, with 22 bases between the two ends. The CDR3 nucleotides read TGTGCCAGTAGAATATTCAGATCCGGGACAACCAACTATGGCTACACCTTC. Residues: CASRIFRSGTTNYGYTF.

The chain recombines TRBV19 with TRBJ1-1; D might be TRBD1 (6 bases). V gave up 7 bases and J gave up 9 bases, with 15 bases separating them. Per the germline V gene, CDR1 is LNHDA and CDR2 is SQIVND (reference sequence). This CDR3 has 12 amino acids. The CDR3 nucleotides are TGTGCCAGTACTCTGGGGGCAGGGAAAGCTTTCTTT. Residues: CASTLGAGKAFF.

This sequence joins TRBV15 and TRBJ1-1; D may be TRBD1 (6 bases). Trimming took off 0 bases at V and 4 bases at J, with 12 bases between the two ends. Per the germline V gene, CDR1 is LNHNV and CDR2 is YYDKDF (reference sequence). CDR3 length: 15 amino acids. The CDR3 nucleotides are TGTGCCACCAGCAGAGATTATTGGGGGGCCACTGAAGCTTTCTTT. Translation gives CATSRDYWGATEAFF.

This chain connects TRBV18 to TRBJ2-5; 8 nucleotides line up with TRBD2. Trimming cost V 1 base and J 3 bases; bases outside gene matches: 4. This CDR3 is 15 amino acids long. Germline V gene sequence: CDR1 KGHSH, CDR2 LQKENI. CDR3 DNA sequence: TGTGCCAGCTCACCACAAGCGGGAGCAAAAGAGACCCAGTACTTC. It translates to CASSPQAGAKETQYF.

In DNA, the CDR3 is TGTGCCAGCAGCCCCCTTTGGGGGGCTGGAAACACCATATATTTT. This translates into CASSPLWGAGNTIYF. The V and J genes are TRBV7-2 and TRBJ1-3; D may be TRBD1 (5 bases). Germline V gives CDR1 SGHTA, CDR2 FQGNSA. The V end was cut by 5 bases, the J end by 2 bases, with 13 bases between. The CDR3 is 15 amino acids.

As DNA, the CDR3 is TGTGCCAGTACCCAGGCGAGCTCCTACAATGAGCAGTTCTTC. Translated: CASTQASSYNEQFF. The V and J genes are TRBV19 and TRBJ2-1, with D uncertain. The CDR3 loop spans 14 amino acids. Germline CDR1 and CDR2: LNHDA and SQIVND (reference sequence). V was pared by 7 bases and J by 0 bases, with 10 bases between.

This clone was observed once. The chain links TRBV7-9 to TRBJ2-2; 7 nucleotides match TRBD2. The germline V gene has CDR1 SEHNR and CDR2 FQNEAQ (reference sequence). CDR3 size: 15 residues. The trim removed 5 bases at V and 2 bases at J, leaving 5 bases unmatched. DNA of the CDR3: TGTGCCAGCAGCCCGCCGGGACTAAACACCGGGGAGCTGTTTTTT. Translating it yields CASSPPGLNTGELFF.

J is TRBJ2-1 and V is TRBV19; TRBD2 is a possible D gene (5 bases). V was clipped by 5 bases and J by 7 bases, with 15 bases between them. In germline, CDR1 is LNHDA, CDR2 SQIVND (reference sequence). The CDR3 has 14 residues. This CDR3 is CASSSRRWENEQFF. For the CDR3, the DNA is TGTGCCAGTAGTTCTCGCCGTTGGGAGAATGAGCAGTTCTTC.

The chain uses TRBV9 and TRBJ2-3; 9 bases line up with TRBD1. Germline V lookup: CDR1 SGDLS, CDR2 YYNGEE. V lost 0 bases, J lost 4 bases, and 6 bases stayed unmatched. The CDR3 is 16 residues long. CDR3: CASSVEGTGWSDTQYF. CDR3 nucleotides: TGTGCCAGCAGCGTAGAAGGGACAGGGTGGTCAGATACGCAGTATTTT.

The chain joins TRBV2 to TRBJ2-3; no clear D. Germline CDR1 reads SNHLY; CDR2 reads FYNNEI. The CDR3 runs to 14 residues. Trimming removed 8 bases at V and 0 bases at J, with 12 bases between. CDR3: CASCRQASTDTQYF. CDR3 nucleotides: TGTGCCAGCTGCAGACAAGCGAGCACAGATACGCAGTATTTT.

The chain recombines TRBV5-1 with TRBJ2-1, with 7 bases that match TRBD1. The length of the CDR3 is 13 residues. Germline V gene data show CDR1 as SGHRS and CDR2 as YFSETQ. The J segment lost 8 bases and the V segment lost 7 bases, leaving 9 bases of the junction unmatched. The CDR3 loop reads CASSRTGNDEQFF. For the CDR3, the DNA is TGCGCCAGCTCCCGGACAGGCAACGATGAGCAGTTCTTC.

The J gene is TRBJ2-7, the V gene TRBV19; 9 bases agree with TRBD1. Germline V CDR1 and CDR2: LNHDA, SQIVND (reference sequence). The CDR3 is 11 amino acids. The CDR3 DNA reads TGTGGGACCGGGACAGGGAACGAGCAGTACTTC. This translates into CGTGTGNEQYF.

This clone came up once. The chain employs TRBV18 and TRBJ1-1, with TRBD1 as a possible D gene (6 bases). CDR1 is KGHSH, CDR2 LQKENI, per germline. The CDR3 is 14 residues long. V was shortened by 6 bases and J by 1 base, with 12 bases between the two germline ends. The CDR3 protein is CASSAGVRNTEAFF. Here the CDR3 DNA reads TGTGCCAGCTCTGCAGGGGTACGGAACACTGAAGCTTTCTTT.

Of note for this clone: This same CDR3 is encoded by further DNA sequences in the sample. This chain links TRBV3-1 (or the pseudogene TRBV3-2) with TRBJ2-5; TRBD2 matches 9 bases. V lost 0 bases and J lost 5; bases outside the gene matches: 4. The germline V gene encodes CDR1 LGHDT and CDR2 YNNKEL (reference sequence). This CDR3 comprises 15 residues. The CDR3 reads CASSQDGLAGETQYF. The CDR3 DNA sequence: TGTGCCAGCAGCCAAGATGGGCTAGCGGGGGAGACCCAGTACTTC.

A few counts support this clone. The V call is TRBV29-1, the J call TRBJ1-2, with 7 bases matching TRBD1. The CDR3 has 17 residues. With 1 base clipped from V and 4 bases from J, the junction kept 15 bases outside the gene matches. Germline V gene sequence: CDR1 SQVTM, CDR2 ANQGSEA. CDR3 loop: CSVEGRQGSTIAYGYTF. CDR3 DNA: TGCAGCGTTGAAGGGCGACAGGGAAGCACTATTGCCTATGGCTACACCTTC.

J is TRBJ2-7 and V is TRBV6-5, with a tentative D call TRBD1 (6 bases). This CDR3 is built from 13 residues. CDR1 is MNHEY, CDR2 SVGAGI, per germline. Trimming took off 4 bases at V and 5 bases at J, with 12 bases between the two ends. CDR3: CASSFGGFNEQYF. DNA for the CDR3: TGTGCCAGCAGTTTTGGGGGCTTCAACGAGCAGTACTTC.

The rearrangement uses TRBV5-6 and TRBJ1-3; D not certain. Germline CDR1 SGHDT, CDR2 YYEEEE. The CDR3 is 15 residues long. Trimming took off 2 bases at V and 4 bases at J, with 13 bases between the two ends. CDR3 protein: CASSLVASKGNTIYF. In nucleotides, the CDR3 is TGTGCCAGCAGCTTAGTGGCATCGAAAGGAAACACCATATATTTT.